The source of this TCR beta chain is a study of blood T cell repertoires in COVID-19 (dated by TCRdb to 2018 to 2020). As for the study more broadly: Samples covering the acute and convalescent phases of COVID-19 were provided by collaborators in the United States, Italy and Spain. Nearly every sample came with metadata listing a de-identified subject ID, COVID-19 status, age in years and sex. Deeply sampled blood TCRbeta repertoires from subjects exposed to, actively infected with, or recovered from COVID-19 were included in the dataset. HLA class I and class II types, where available, came from metadata supplied by the sample provider rather than from assay-based typing. The material from the prospective study consisted of cDNA or gDNA derived from T cells, B-cell-depleted T cells, or PBMCs. Samples were obtained from the ongoing ImmuneRACE study (first 160 participants) and from approximately 1,200 subjects provided by 6 global collaborators. The repertoires were made available in a free public database intended to serve as a resource for research on the immune response to SARS-CoV-2. The paper as a whole reports these results and caveats: Clinical and demographic metadata were provided uncurated, with the amount varying by source and participant.

Whole blood was collected in K2EDTA tubes by collaborating institutions according to the institutions' own protocols. For TCRbeta analysis, collaborators shipped samples in one of three forms: frozen whole blood, isolated PBMCs, or DNA extracted from either of those sample types. Details on this clone: Its antigen is currently not known. Per-nucleotide qualities are absent, and no much larger clonotype sits a single base away.

TCRbeta CDR3 regions were amplified from genomic DNA using the immunoSEQ Assay, a bias-controlled multiplex PCR. The study's processing was this. The number of nucleated cells in each sample was estimated by amplification of reference gene primers within the assay. To quantify the absolute abundance of each unique TCRbeta CDR3 rearrangement, sequence reads were collapsed and filtered. For each sample, productive Simpson clonality was calculated by taking the square root of Simpson's diversity index across productive rearrangements. TCRdb's version of the immuneACCESS table is confined to in-frame rearrangements and falls short of the full clone set. An unresolved V gene accounts for under half of the shortfall where checked; the remainder is of unknown origin. The V and J calls and clone size are taken from that table; D and trimming were inferred from the DNA. For this sample there are some 270,000 clones; around 86% appear just once. The biggest ten clones account for 2.2% of the sample.

Relative to germline, V is 1 base shorter and J is 1 base shorter, with 17 bases between their ends. The CDR3 starts with the cysteine, ends with the phenylalanine, and has 18 residues. The retained sequence is limited to the CDR3, 54 bases, with the frame set at the first base. CDR1 and CDR2 (LGHDT, YNNKEL) derive from the germline V gene (reference sequence). Sequencing was performed on peripheral blood. The TCR sequence derives from a man between 45 and 60 years old with acute or convalescent COVID-19. The chain uses TRBV3-1 (or the pseudogene TRBV3-2) and TRBJ2-1; the D gene remains uncertain. The sequenced DNA: TGTGCCAGCAGCCAAGTATCCAGGTTCTACGAGTCCTACAATGAGCAGTTCTTC. This yields the protein CASSQVSRFYESYNEQFF.